This T cell receptor (beta chain) was captured by sequencing in a study of blood T cell repertoires in COVID-19. Looking at the study overall: In each case, the material was cDNA or gDNA derived from T cells, B-cell-depleted T cells, or PBMCs.

Followed longitudinally, the Seattle patients had been enrolled during active infection. Original analysis: Reference gene primer amplification gave nucleated cell count estimates. Profiling relied on immunoSEQ multiplex PCR, and the TCRdb table lists in-frame clones only, not all of them. D and trimming were read from the DNA, whereas the V and J calls and clone size are those reported in that table. Altogether roughly 180,000 clones are present, around 82% being singletons, with the ten largest covering 6.5% to 7.5%. The CDR3 runs to 14 residues. The germline V gene has CDR1 LGHNA and CDR2 YNFKEQ. V lost 3 bases to trimming and J lost 4 bases; unmatched junction nucleotides: 1.

The V and J genes are TRBV4-2 and TRBJ1-5, with 9 bases lining up with TRBD1. Sample: peripheral blood. This receptor was identified in a man older than 75 with COVID-19, enrolled during active disease. CDR3 nucleotide sequence: TGTGCCAGCAGCCATGGGACAGGGAATCAGCCCCAGCATTTT. Translating gives CASSHGTGNQPQHF.